These T cell receptor beta chains were read from a single sample in a study of Ad26.COV2.S vaccination and SARS-CoV-2 variants. TCRdb's table, derived via immunoSEQ multiplex PCR, lists solely in-frame clones and lacks some. Among fewer than 800,000 clones listed, more than 70% were seen once. The sample consisted of peripheral blood, taken in a trial of Ad26.COV2.S vaccine versus placebo. Every receptor here comes from a person between 18 and 65 years old who received the Ad26.COV2.S COVID-19 vaccine or a placebo. Each CDR3 is given with its conserved first and last residue. Each record gives: J gene, D gene, clone size, V gene, CDR3 protein, CDR3 DNA. D genes are given only for firm matches. Clone size is not always given. Where it is, it says once, few, many or a class for expanded clones.

J: TRBJ1-5
D: NA
size: NA
V: TRBV10-3
CDR3: CAISESGPRSNQPQHF
DNA: TGTGCCATCAGTGAGTCGGGGCCCAGAAGCAATCAGCCCCAGCATTTT

J: TRBJ2-3
D: TRBD2
size: once
V: TRBV5-4
CDR3: CASNSGTSGPAGDTQYF
DNA: TGTGCCAGCAACTCAGGGACTAGCGGGCCCGCGGGAGATACGCAGTATTTT

J: TRBJ1-5
D: TRBD1
size: NA
V: TRBV29-1
CDR3: CSGGQGRGQPQHF
DNA: TGCAGCGGGGGACAGGGGAGAGGGCAGCCCCAGCATTTT

J: TRBJ1-2
D: NA
size: few
V: TRBV6-5
CDR3: CASSPLGQNYGYTF
DNA: TGTGCCAGCAGTCCGCTTGGACAGAACTATGGCTACACCTTC

J: TRBJ2-1
D: NA
size: NA
V: TRBV19
CDR3: CASSIGQPLVYNEQFF
DNA: TGTGCCAGTAGTATAGGGCAACCCTTAGTATACAATGAGCAGTTCTTC

J: TRBJ2-1
D: TRBD1
size: NA
V: TRBV15
CDR3: CATSIRTGGYNEQFF
DNA: TGTGCCACCAGCATCCGGACAGGGGGTTACAATGAGCAGTTCTTC

J: TRBJ2-7
D: TRBD2
size: NA
V: TRBV19
CDR3: CASSLRSSGGHEQYF
DNA: TGTGCCAGTAGTCTTCGGTCTAGCGGGGGCCACGAGCAGTACTTC

J: TRBJ1-1
D: NA
size: NA
V: TRBV11-3
CDR3: CASSNRADQMAFF
DNA: TGTGCCAGCAGCAACCGGGCCGACCAGATGGCTTTCTTT

J: TRBJ2-3
D: NA
size: NA
V: TRBV11-2
CDR3: CASNGPGDTQYF
DNA: TGTGCCAGCAACGGTCCCGGGGATACGCAGTATTTT

J: TRBJ2-2
D: NA
size: NA
V: TRBV5-1
CDR3: CASSLAADRGGGTGELFF
DNA: TGCGCCAGCAGCCTCGCGGCCGACCGGGGTGGAGGTACCGGGGAGCTGTTTTTT

J: TRBJ2-1
D: TRBD1
size: NA
V: TRBV24-1
CDR3: CATSGQGAGRASYNEQFF
DNA: TGTGCCACCTCGGGACAGGGGGCTGGGAGGGCCTCCTACAATGAGCAGTTCTTC

J: TRBJ1-4
D: NA
size: NA
V: TRBV19
CDR3: CASSMELATNEKLFF
DNA: TGTGCCAGTAGTATGGAACTCGCAACTAATGAAAAACTGTTTTTT

J: TRBJ2-5
D: TRBD1
size: NA
V: TRBV25-1
CDR3: CASSEDGQDWRETQYF
DNA: TGTGCCAGCAGTGAAGACGGACAGGATTGGAGAGAGACCCAGTACTTC

J: TRBJ1-5
D: NA
size: NA
V: TRBV18
CDR3: CASSPPGTGNQPQHF
DNA: TGTGCCAGCTCACCTCCAGGGACGGGCAATCAGCCCCAGCATTTT

J: TRBJ2-1
D: TRBD1
size: NA
V: TRBV19
CDR3: CASSTGTGRNEQFF
DNA: TGTGCCAGTAGCACCGGGACAGGTAGGAATGAGCAGTTCTTC

J: TRBJ2-7
D: NA
size: few
V: TRBV6-5
CDR3: CASSRGTTSYEQYF
DNA: TGTGCCAGCAGCAGGGGGACTACCTCCTACGAGCAGTACTTC

J: TRBJ2-7
D: TRBD2
size: NA
V: TRBV27
CDR3: CASRKTGGRPVSLQYF
DNA: TGTGCCAGCAGAAAAACGGGGGGACGTCCGGTCAGTTTGCAGTACTTC

J: TRBJ1-1
D: NA
size: NA
V: TRBV18
CDR3: CASSPPGGNAEAFF
DNA: TGTGCCAGCTCACCACCGGGAGGAAACGCTGAAGCTTTCTTT

J: TRBJ1-5
D: NA
size: NA
V: TRBV10-2
CDR3: CASSISTNQPQHF
DNA: TGCGCCAGCAGTATATCGACGAATCAGCCCCAGCATTTT

J: TRBJ2-2
D: NA
size: NA
V: TRBV7-3
CDR3: CASSLISWGPDAGELFF
DNA: TGTGCCAGCAGCTTAATTAGTTGGGGGCCGGATGCCGGGGAGCTGTTTTTT

J: TRBJ2-2
D: TRBD2
size: NA
V: TRBV6-5
CDR3: CASSYSSGSYPGELFF
DNA: TGTGCCAGCAGTTACAGTAGCGGGAGTTATCCCGGGGAGCTGTTTTTT

J: TRBJ2-2
D: NA
size: NA
V: TRBV4-3
CDR3: CASSQWDIRGNTGELFF
DNA: TGCGCCAGCAGCCAATGGGACATCAGGGGAAACACCGGGGAGCTGTTTTTT

J: TRBJ2-7
D: TRBD1
size: few
V: TRBV30
CDR3: CAWRQGAVNEQYF
DNA: TGTGCCTGGAGACAGGGGGCTGTCAACGAGCAGTACTTC

J: TRBJ2-3
D: TRBD1
size: NA
V: TRBV24-1
CDR3: CATSAGQGTGTDTQYF
DNA: TGTGCCACCAGTGCGGGACAGGGAACGGGCACAGATACGCAGTATTTT

J: TRBJ1-6
D: NA
size: NA
V: TRBV7-2
CDR3: CASRTAVGVEEPLHF
DNA: TGTGCCAGCAGGACGGCAGTAGGGGTGGAGGAACCCCTCCACTTT

J: TRBJ1-5
D: TRBD1
size: NA
V: TRBV6-2/TRBV6-3
CDR3: CASSSLDRGDQQPQHF
DNA: TGTGCCAGCAGTAGCCTGGACAGGGGTGACCAGCAGCCCCAGCATTTT

J: TRBJ2-5
D: NA
size: NA
V: TRBV7-8
CDR3: CASSLVQQETQYF
DNA: TGTGCCAGCAGCTTAGTCCAGCAAGAGACCCAGTACTTC

J: TRBJ2-7
D: TRBD2
size: few
V: TRBV7-9
CDR3: CASSLGLAGAWEQYF
DNA: TGTGCCAGCAGCTTAGGCCTAGCGGGTGCTTGGGAGCAGTACTTC

J: TRBJ2-3
D: TRBD2
size: NA
V: TRBV7-2
CDR3: CASSLKRGGRPHTDTQYF
DNA: TGTGCCAGCAGCTTAAAGAGGGGCGGGAGGCCTCACACAGATACGCAGTATTTT

J: TRBJ2-1
D: TRBD2
size: NA
V: TRBV15
CDR3: CATSRDKGGLNEQFF
DNA: TGTGCCACCAGCAGGGATAAGGGAGGGTTGAATGAGCAGTTCTTC

J: TRBJ2-2
D: NA
size: once
V: TRBV24-1
CDR3: CATSDGRKNTGELFF
DNA: TGTGCCACCAGTGATGGCCGGAAGAACACCGGGGAGCTGTTTTTT